The T cell receptor beta chain described here comes from a study of beta chain features in type 1 diabetes. Expressed TCRB transcripts were sequenced because the entire RNA isolate underwent reverse transcription. Assay: immunoSEQ multiplex PCR; the TCRdb copy retains only in-frame clones and omits some. Counted here are fewer than 400,000 clones, roughly 8% occurring once; the ten biggest clones make up roughly 0.44%. This clone has a handful of counts. This CDR3 contains 16 residues. The germline V gene encodes CDR1 SGHVS and CDR2 FQNEAQ. The J segment lost 2 bases and the V segment lost 5 bases, leaving 9 bases of the junction unmatched.

The chain is built from TRBV7-8 and TRBJ2-1; TRBD1 matches at 7 bases. This TCR was sampled from a woman younger than 35 in good health. Sequenced input: central memory CD4+ T cells from blood. CDR3 sequence: CASSVYRGEAYNEQFF. The CDR3 nucleotides read TGTGCCAGCAGCGTTTACAGGGGAGAGGCCTACAATGAGCAGTTCTTC.